This TCR beta chain came from a study of blood T cell repertoires in COVID-19. Two negative PCRs, clearance, or symptom resolution had been documented for recovered Cohort 3 donors. This clone is a singleton in its sample. The CDR3 loop spans 12 amino acids. Trimming took off 4 bases at V and 7 bases at J, with 10 bases between the two ends. Germline V gene lookup returns CDR1 SNHLY and CDR2 FYNNEI. Under the authors' procedure: Reference gene primer amplification gave nucleated cell count estimates. Assay used: immunoSEQ multiplex PCR; TCRdb lists only in-frame clones, some missing. The DNA was the basis for D and trimming; V, J and clone size are from that table. The sample consists of approximately 350,000 clones, over 80% of them appearing once.

The V gene is TRBV2, the J gene TRBJ1-1; tentative D call: TRBD1 (6 bases). The TCR sequence derives from a woman in her forties or fifties who had recovered from COVID-19. The sample comprised PBMCs or T cells enriched from blood (not recorded which). The CDR3 loop is CASSAGGYEAFF. DNA of the CDR3: TGTGCCAGCAGTGCGGGGGGCTATGAAGCTTTCTTT.